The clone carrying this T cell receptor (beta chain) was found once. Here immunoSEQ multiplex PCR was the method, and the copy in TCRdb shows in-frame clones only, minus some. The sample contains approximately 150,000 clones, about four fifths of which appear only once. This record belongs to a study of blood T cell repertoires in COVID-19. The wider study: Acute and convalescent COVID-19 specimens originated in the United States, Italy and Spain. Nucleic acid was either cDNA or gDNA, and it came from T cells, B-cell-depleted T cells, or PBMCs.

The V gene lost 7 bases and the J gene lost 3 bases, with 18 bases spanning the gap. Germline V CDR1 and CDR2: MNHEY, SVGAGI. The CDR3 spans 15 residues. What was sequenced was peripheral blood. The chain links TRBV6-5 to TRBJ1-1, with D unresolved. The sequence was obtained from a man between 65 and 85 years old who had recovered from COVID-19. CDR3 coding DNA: TGTGCCAGCATTAGTGTGGCGACCGGGGACACTGAAGCTTTCTTT. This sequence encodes CASISVATGDTEAFF.